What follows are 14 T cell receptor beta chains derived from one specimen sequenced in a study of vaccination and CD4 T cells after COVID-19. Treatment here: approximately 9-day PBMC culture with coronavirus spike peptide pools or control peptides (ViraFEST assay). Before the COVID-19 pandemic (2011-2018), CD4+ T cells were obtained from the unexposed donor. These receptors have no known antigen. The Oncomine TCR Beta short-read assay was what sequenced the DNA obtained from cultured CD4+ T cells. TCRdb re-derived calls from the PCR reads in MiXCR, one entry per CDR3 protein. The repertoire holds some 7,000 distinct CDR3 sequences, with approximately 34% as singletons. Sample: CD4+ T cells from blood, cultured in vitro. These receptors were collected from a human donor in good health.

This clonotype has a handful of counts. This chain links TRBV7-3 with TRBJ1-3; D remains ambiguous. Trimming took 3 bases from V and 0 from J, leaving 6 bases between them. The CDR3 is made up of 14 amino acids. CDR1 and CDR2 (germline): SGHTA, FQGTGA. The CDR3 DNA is TGTGCCAGCAGCTTCAGTGGCTCTGGAAACACCATATATTTT. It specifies CASSFSGSGNTIYF.

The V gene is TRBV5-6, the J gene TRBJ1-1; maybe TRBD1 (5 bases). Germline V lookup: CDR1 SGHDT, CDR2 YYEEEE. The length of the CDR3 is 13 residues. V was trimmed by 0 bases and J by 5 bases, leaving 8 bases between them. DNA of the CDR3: TGTGCCAGCAGCTTGGATAGGGGAACTGAAGCTTTCTTT. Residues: CASSLDRGTEAFF.

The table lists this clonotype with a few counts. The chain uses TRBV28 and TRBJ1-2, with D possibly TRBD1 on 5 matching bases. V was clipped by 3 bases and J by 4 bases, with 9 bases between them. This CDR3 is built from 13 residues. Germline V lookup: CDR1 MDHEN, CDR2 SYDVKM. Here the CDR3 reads CASSLPGTYGYTF. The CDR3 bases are TGTGCCAGCAGTTTGCCCGGGACCTATGGCTACACCTTC.

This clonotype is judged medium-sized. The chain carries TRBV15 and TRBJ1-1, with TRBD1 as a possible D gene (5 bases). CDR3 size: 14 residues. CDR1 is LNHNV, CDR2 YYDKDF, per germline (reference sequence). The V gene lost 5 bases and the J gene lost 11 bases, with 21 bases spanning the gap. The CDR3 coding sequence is TGTGCCACCAGCCTTCACGAGGTCGGGACGCGGGCTTTCTTT. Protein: CATSLHEVGTRAFF.

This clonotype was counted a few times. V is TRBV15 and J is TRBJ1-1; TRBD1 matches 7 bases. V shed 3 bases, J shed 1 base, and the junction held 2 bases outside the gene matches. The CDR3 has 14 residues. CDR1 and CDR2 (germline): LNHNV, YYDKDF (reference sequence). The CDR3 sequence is CATSRGQKNTEAFF. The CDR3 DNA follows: TGTGCCACCAGCAGGGGACAGAAGAACACTGAAGCTTTCTTT.

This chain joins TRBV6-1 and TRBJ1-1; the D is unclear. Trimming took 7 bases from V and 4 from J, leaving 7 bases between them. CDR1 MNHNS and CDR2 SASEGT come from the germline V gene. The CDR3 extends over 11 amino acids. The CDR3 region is CASKLSTEAFF. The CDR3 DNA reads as TGTGCCAGCAAACTATCCACTGAAGCTTTCTTT.

The CDR3 reads CASSPVRSGELFF. The CDR3 coding sequence is TGTGCCAGCAGCCCTGTGAGGTCCGGGGAGCTGTTTTTT. The chain joins TRBV7-3 to TRBJ2-2; no reliable D call. The CDR3 consists of 13 residues. Trimming stripped 5 bases from V and 6 bases from J, with 10 bases between. Per the germline V gene, CDR1 is SGHTA and CDR2 is FQGTGA.

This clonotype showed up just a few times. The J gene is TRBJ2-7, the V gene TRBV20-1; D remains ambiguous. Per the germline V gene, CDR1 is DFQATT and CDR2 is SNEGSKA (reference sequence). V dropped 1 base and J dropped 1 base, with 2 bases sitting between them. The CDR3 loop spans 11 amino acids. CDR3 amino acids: CSARGSYEQYF. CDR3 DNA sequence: TGCAGTGCTAGAGGGTCCTACGAGCAGTACTTC.

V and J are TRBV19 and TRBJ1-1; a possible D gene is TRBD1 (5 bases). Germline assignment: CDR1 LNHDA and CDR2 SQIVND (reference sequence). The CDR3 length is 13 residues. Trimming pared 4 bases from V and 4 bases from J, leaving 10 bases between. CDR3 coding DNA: TGTGCCAGTAGTACAACAGGAGGCACTGAAGCTTTCTTT. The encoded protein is CASSTTGGTEAFF.

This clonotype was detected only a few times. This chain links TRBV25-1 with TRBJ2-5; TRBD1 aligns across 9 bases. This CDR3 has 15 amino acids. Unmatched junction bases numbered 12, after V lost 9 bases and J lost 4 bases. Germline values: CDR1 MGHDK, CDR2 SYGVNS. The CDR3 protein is CASLADRGQGETQYF. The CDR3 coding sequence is TGTGCCAGTCTCGCGGACAGGGGCCAGGGAGAGACCCAGTACTTC.

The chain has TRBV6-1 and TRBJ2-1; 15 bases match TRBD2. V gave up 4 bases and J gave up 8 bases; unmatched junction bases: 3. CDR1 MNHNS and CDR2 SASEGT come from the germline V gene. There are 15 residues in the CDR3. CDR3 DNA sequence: TGTGCCAGCAGTGGGACTAGCGGGGGGGCGGATGAGCAGTTCTTC. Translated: CASSGTSGGADEQFF.

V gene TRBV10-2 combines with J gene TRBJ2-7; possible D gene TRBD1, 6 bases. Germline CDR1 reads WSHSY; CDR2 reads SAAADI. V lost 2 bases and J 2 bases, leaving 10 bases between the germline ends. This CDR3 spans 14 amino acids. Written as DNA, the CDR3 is TGCGCCAGCAGTGAGACGACAGGACCCTACGAGCAGTACTTC. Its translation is CASSETTGPYEQYF.

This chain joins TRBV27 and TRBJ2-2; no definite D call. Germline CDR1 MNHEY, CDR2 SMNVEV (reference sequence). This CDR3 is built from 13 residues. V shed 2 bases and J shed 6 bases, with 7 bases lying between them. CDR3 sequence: CASSLLGPGELFF. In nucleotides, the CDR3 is TGTGCCAGCAGTTTACTAGGACCCGGGGAGCTGTTTTTT.

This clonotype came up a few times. The CDR3 reads CASMDPGGISSYEQYF. CDR3 in DNA: TGTGCCAGCATGGACCCCGGGGGGATAAGCTCCTACGAGCAGTACTTC. The chain combines TRBV2 with TRBJ2-7; 7 bases line up with TRBD2. The CDR3 sequence is 16 residues long. The germline V gene has CDR1 SNHLY and CDR2 FYNNEI. Trimming removed 7 bases from V and 0 bases from J; junction bases left unmatched: 12.